This TCR beta chain was observed in a study of shared clonotypes between healthy human individuals. Study context: In total, the donors were a couple of women and a few men aged 18 to 49.

Note on this clone: The sample holds other DNA sequences that translate to the same CDR3.

This CDR3 has 11 amino acids. Trimming pared 6 bases from V and 3 bases from J, leaving 5 bases between. Germline CDR1 MDHEN, CDR2 SYDVKM. Healthy HIV-negative adults without recent acute infections or vaccinations served as donors. Genomic DNA came from about 90 million PBMCs in unsorted samples. Each subset's genomic DNA was shared equally among a number of immunoSEQ plates. Method: immunoSEQ multiplex PCR; TCRdb's copy keeps in-frame clones and lacks some. The sample holds some 470,000 clones; 70% to 80% are singletons and the top ten take roughly 13%. The genes are TRBV28 and TRBJ1-2; no firm D call. The sample consisted of PBMCs. This sequence originates from a woman in her thirties or forties in good health. Some clones in this sample may be carry-over from other donors' samples. This chain's CDR3 is CASRTDYGYTF. CDR3 in DNA: TGTGCCAGCAGAACAGACTATGGCTACACCTTC.